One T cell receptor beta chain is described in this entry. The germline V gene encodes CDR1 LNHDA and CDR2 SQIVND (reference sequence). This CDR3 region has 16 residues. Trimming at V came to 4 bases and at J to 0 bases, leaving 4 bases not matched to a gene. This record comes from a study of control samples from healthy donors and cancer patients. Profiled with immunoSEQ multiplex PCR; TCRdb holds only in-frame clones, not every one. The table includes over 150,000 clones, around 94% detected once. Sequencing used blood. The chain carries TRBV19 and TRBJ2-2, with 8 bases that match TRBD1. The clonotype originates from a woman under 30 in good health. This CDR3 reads CASSSNRGTNTGELFF. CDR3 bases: TGTGCCAGTAGTAGTAACAGGGGGACGAACACCGGGGAGCTGTTTTTT.